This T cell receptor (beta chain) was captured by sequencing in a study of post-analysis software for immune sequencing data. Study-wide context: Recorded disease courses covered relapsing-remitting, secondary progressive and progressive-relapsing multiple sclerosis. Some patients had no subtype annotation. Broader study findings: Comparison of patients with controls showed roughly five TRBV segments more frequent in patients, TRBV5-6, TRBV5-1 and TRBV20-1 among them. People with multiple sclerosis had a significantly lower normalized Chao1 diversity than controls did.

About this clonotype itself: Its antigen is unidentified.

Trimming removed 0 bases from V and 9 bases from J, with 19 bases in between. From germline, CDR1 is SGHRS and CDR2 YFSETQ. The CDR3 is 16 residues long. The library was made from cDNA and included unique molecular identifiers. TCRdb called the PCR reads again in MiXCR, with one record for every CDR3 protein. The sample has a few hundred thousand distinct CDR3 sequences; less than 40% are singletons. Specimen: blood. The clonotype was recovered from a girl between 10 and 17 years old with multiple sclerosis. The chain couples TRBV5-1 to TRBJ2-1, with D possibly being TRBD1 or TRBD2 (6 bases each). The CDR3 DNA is TGCGCCAGCAGCTTGGGGGCTTTCGGGGGCCAGGGTGAGCAGTTCTTC. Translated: CASSLGAFGGQGEQFF.